A single sample is the source of the 21 T cell receptor beta chains below, sequenced in a study of blood T cell repertoires in COVID-19. Repertoires were generated with immunoSEQ multiplex PCR, while TCRdb's copy carries only in-frame clones and drops some. The sample consists of about 110,000 clones, 71% of them appearing once. The sequencing sample was made of peripheral blood. These receptors all come from a middle-aged woman with acute or convalescent COVID-19.

This rearrangement joins TRBV5-4 to TRBJ1-6, with 10 bases lining up with TRBD1. The CDR3 loop spans 16 amino acids. V dropped 2 bases and J dropped 5; count of bases not matched to a gene: 4. Germline V lookup: CDR1 SGHNT, CDR2 YYREEE (reference sequence). The CDR3 bases are TGTGCCAGCAGCTTCGGACAGGGGGTAAATAATTCACCCCTCCACTTT. The encoded protein is CASSFGQGVNNSPLHF.

The chain carries TRBV7-2 and TRBJ2-7; a possible D gene is TRBD1 (6 bases). The CDR3 is 13 residues long. Germline CDR1 SGHTA, CDR2 FQGNSA. Trimming removed 5 bases from V and 2 bases from J, with 10 bases in between. The CDR3 spells CASSNSGAYEQYF. In DNA, the CDR3 is TGTGCCAGCAGCAATTCAGGGGCCTACGAGCAGTACTTC.

The CDR3 protein is CASSLGGYPSNSPLHF. The CDR3, as DNA: TGCGCCAGCAGCTTGGGGGGCTACCCGAGTAATTCACCCCTCCACTTT. J is TRBJ1-6 and V is TRBV5-1; D perhaps matches TRBD1 (5 bases). The CDR3 totals 16 residues. In germline, CDR1 is SGHRS, CDR2 YFSETQ. The V end was cut by 0 bases, the J end by 6 bases, with 13 bases between.

This clone was recorded only once. This chain links TRBV27 with TRBJ2-7; a possible D gene is TRBD2 (6 bases). The CDR3 loop spans 15 amino acids. The V end lost 5 bases, the J end lost 5 bases, and 19 bases lay between the germline ends. Germline V gene data show CDR1 as MNHEY and CDR2 as SMNVEV (reference sequence). CDR3 DNA sequence: TGTGCCAGCAGTCCGTACGGGGGAGTGACGAACGAGCAGTACTTC. Amino acid sequence: CASSPYGGVTNEQYF.

The J gene is TRBJ1-2, the V gene TRBV3-1 (or the pseudogene TRBV3-2), with a tentative D call TRBD1 (6 bases). The CDR3 runs to 15 residues. The germline V and J ends were trimmed by 0 bases and 8 bases, with 16 bases remaining between them. CDR1 and CDR2 from the germline V gene are LGHDT and YNNKEL (reference sequence). CDR3 in DNA: TGTGCCAGCAGCCAAGATGCGGGGGCCATCAGCGGCTACACCTTC. This translates into CASSQDAGAISGYTF.

This clone was recorded a few times. The chain employs TRBV19 and TRBJ2-7, with TRBD1 as a possible D gene (5 bases). Germline loops: CDR1 LNHDA, CDR2 SQIVND (reference sequence). Trimming took 6 bases from V and 2 from J, leaving 14 bases between them. This CDR3 is 14 amino acids long. CDR3 residues: CASSPKTVTYEQYF. The CDR3 DNA is TGTGCCAGTAGCCCGAAGACAGTAACCTACGAGCAGTACTTC.

This chain uses TRBV5-8 with TRBJ2-1; 10 bases are a match to TRBD1. The CDR3 extends over 16 amino acids. Germline V lookup: CDR1 SGHTS, CDR2 YDEGEE. V lost 6 bases and J lost 6; bases outside the gene matches: 12. The DNA of the CDR3 is TGTGCCAGCACTGTCAGGGACAGGGGTAGGGGCAATGAGCAGTTCTTC. Translating it yields CASTVRDRGRGNEQFF.

This clone was counted between two and nine times. The chain recombines TRBV5-1 with TRBJ1-3; TRBD1 matches at 10 bases. This CDR3 contains 15 residues. Trimming removed 3 bases from V and 3 bases from J; junction bases left unmatched: 3. Germline V gene data show CDR1 as SGHRS and CDR2 as YFSETQ. DNA for the CDR3: TGCGCCAGCAGCTCGGGACAGGGGAGTGGAAACACCATATATTTT. Protein sequence: CASSSGQGSGNTIYF.

In this sample, this clone turned up a few times. The rearrangement links TRBV18 to TRBJ2-1, with 9 bases aligning to TRBD2. There are 15 residues in the CDR3. Per the germline V gene, CDR1 is KGHSH and CDR2 is LQKENI. J gave up 4 bases and V 4 bases, and 5 bases lay outside the gene matches. Here the CDR3 DNA reads TGTGCCAGCTCACAAGAGGCGGGGGGGTACAATGAGCAGTTCTTC. Protein: CASSQEAGGYNEQFF.

The chain combines TRBV5-1 with TRBJ1-2; 9 bases are a match to TRBD1. The CDR3 length is 18 residues. Trimming cost V 0 bases and J 6 bases; bases outside gene matches: 15. The germline CDR1 and CDR2 sequences are SGHRS and YFSETQ. CDR3 nucleotides: TGCGCCAGCAGCTTGGCTGCTTCACAGGGGGCAGGAGTAGATGGCTACACCTTC. Amino acid sequence: CASSLAASQGAGVDGYTF.

This chain links TRBV5-4 with TRBJ2-7; 8 positions agree with TRBD2. The CDR3 consists of 13 residues. CDR1 and CDR2 (germline): SGHNT, YYREEE (reference sequence). V was pared by 4 bases and J by 2 bases, with 2 bases of the junction left unmatched. The CDR3 bases are TGTGCCAGCAGCCGGGAGGGGGCCTACGAGCAGTACTTC. Residues: CASSREGAYEQYF.

This rearrangement joins TRBV2 to TRBJ2-2, with TRBD2 matching 8 bases. With V trimmed by 7 bases and J by 7 bases, 11 bases remained unmatched. Looked up from germline, CDR1 is SNHLY and CDR2 is FYNNEI. There are 15 residues in the CDR3. CDR3 nucleotides: TGTGCCAGCACCCCACTAGTTAGCGGGGACGGGGAGCTGTTTTTT. Its protein product is CASTPLVSGDGELFF. Combining the CDR3 with reference TRBV2 and TRBJ2-2 gives the whole variable domain EPEVTQTPSHQVTQMGQEVILRCVPISNHLYFYWYRQILGQKVEFLVSFYNNEISEKSEIFDDQFSVERPDGSNFTLKIRSTKLEDSAMYFCASTPLVSGDGELFFGEGSRLTVL.

In DNA form, the CDR3 reads TGTGCCACCAGCAGAGTGGTGGGCAGCTTCCCCGGGGAGCTGTTTTTT. The encoded protein is CATSRVVGSFPGELFF. The genes are TRBV15 and TRBJ2-2; D gene ambiguous. This CDR3 is built from 16 residues. Germline assignment: CDR1 LNHNV and CDR2 YYDKDF (reference sequence). The V end lost 1 base, the J end lost 6 bases, and 15 bases lay between the germline ends.

This chain uses TRBV4-1 with TRBJ1-5, with D perhaps matching TRBD1 (5 bases). Germline values: CDR1 MGHRA, CDR2 YSYEKL. The length of the CDR3 is 18 residues. Trimming left V 1 base short and J 3 bases short, with 19 bases between. For the CDR3, the DNA is TGCGCCAGCAGCCAAGCCCACGACAGCGTCTATCTCAATCAGCCCCAGCATTTT. Translation gives CASSQAHDSVYLNQPQHF.

The CDR3 sequence: CASSSGPGVTNSPLHF. In DNA form, the CDR3 reads TGTGCCAGCAGCTCTGGGCCAGGGGTTACAAATTCACCCCTCCACTTT. The chain couples TRBV5-5 to TRBJ1-6, with D tentatively TRBD1 (6 bases). The CDR3 extends over 16 amino acids. Trimming removed 3 bases from V and 7 bases from J, with 17 bases in between. Germline loops: CDR1 SGHKS, CDR2 YYEKEE (reference sequence).

This clone was seen a single time. V gene TRBV10-1 combines with J gene TRBJ2-1, with D hard to call. The V end was cut by 5 bases, the J end by 9 bases, with 14 bases between. This CDR3 has 13 residues. Germline values: CDR1 WNHNN, CDR2 SYGVQD (reference sequence). The CDR3 DNA reads TGCGCCAGCAGTCCCGCTCGAGCTGGTGAGCAGTTCTTC. This translates into CASSPARAGEQFF.

This clone has just a few counts. V is TRBV27 and J is TRBJ2-7; possibly TRBD2 for D (6 bases). The CDR3 consists of 15 residues. The V and J ends lost 4 bases and 1 base respectively, with 14 bases between them. CDR1 and CDR2 (germline): MNHEY, SMNVEV (reference sequence). CDR3 bases: TGTGCCAGCAGTTGGGATCGGGAGCTTTCCTACGAGCAGTACTTC. This gives the protein CASSWDRELSYEQYF.

This rearrangement joins TRBV3-1 (or the pseudogene TRBV3-2) to TRBJ2-2, with 13 bases matching TRBD2. This CDR3 is built from 16 residues. V gave up 4 bases and J gave up 4 bases; unmatched junction bases: 3. Germline lookup yields CDR1 LGHDT and CDR2 YNNKEL (reference sequence). The CDR3 region is CASSRRLAGGTGELFF. The CDR3 region has the DNA TGTGCCAGCAGCCGTCGACTAGCGGGGGGCACCGGGGAGCTGTTTTTT.

This clone has at least ten counts. This chain uses TRBV9 with TRBJ2-5, with TRBD1 matching over 9 bases. With 0 bases clipped from V and 6 bases from J, the junction kept 3 bases outside the gene matches. Germline CDR1 SGDLS, CDR2 YYNGEE. CDR3 length: 14 amino acids. The CDR3 coding sequence is TGTGCCAGCAGCGTAGGTGGACAGGGGAAGACCCAGTACTTC. Translation: CASSVGGQGKTQYF. The full variable domain, in which reference TRBV9 and TRBJ2-5 provide the parts outside the CDR3, is DSGVTQTPKHLITATGQRVTLRCSPRSGDLSVYWYQQSLDQGLQFLIQYYNGEERAKGNILERFSAQQFPDLHSELNLSSLELGDSALYFCASSVGGQGKTQYFGPGTRLLVL.

Only a few counts were recorded for this clone. This chain connects TRBV27 to TRBJ2-5, with a tentative D call TRBD1 (6 bases). The CDR3 covers 15 residues. V lost 3 bases and J lost 2, with 13 bases in between. Germline CDR1 is MNHEY and CDR2 is SMNVEV (reference sequence). CDR3 protein: CASSFQQGMQETQYF. The CDR3, as DNA: TGTGCCAGCAGTTTCCAACAGGGTATGCAAGAGACCCAGTACTTC.

The CDR3 DNA sequence: TGTGCCAGCTGTTCGGGAGGGAACACTGAAGCTTTCTTT. Amino acids: CASCSGGNTEAFF. The chain couples TRBV12-3 or TRBV12-4 to TRBJ1-1; D call uncertain. This CDR3 spans 13 amino acids. The V gene lost 8 bases and the J gene lost 1 base, with 11 bases spanning the gap.